Sequencing of this TCR beta chain was carried out in a study of blood T cells in healthy people across ages. This clonotype was picked up many times. Its antigen is still unknown. Combining a sample-barcoded 5' primer with a J-beta primer mix, a second PCR ran for roughly 7 to 12 cycles. Each cDNA molecule received a tag from a template-switch adaptor that had 12 random nucleotides. No fewer than 3 million CDR3-containing paired-end reads came from each sample. From the 5' RACE reads, TCRdb called clonotypes with MiXCR, one entry per CDR3 protein. The top ten hold about 18% of the sample, which has more than 800,000 distinct CDR3 sequences, under 35% seen once. Regarding the study as a whole: Higher diversity, along with more naive CD4+ cells, distinguished long-lived donors from aged donors.

Caucasian individuals from Russia who were healthy and aged roughly 6 to 95 acted as donors. Trimming removed 5 bases from V and 2 bases from J; junction bases left unmatched: 11. From germline, CDR1 is DFQATT and CDR2 SNEGSKA (reference sequence). The CDR3 spans 15 residues. Sequencing was done on a sample of blood. The chain combines TRBV20-1 with TRBJ2-7; 8 bases fit TRBD1. This TCR derives from an elderly woman in good health. The CDR3 DNA reads as TGCAGTGCTCACCTTCAGGGGGCTGGGACCTACGAGCAGTACTTC. Amino acids: CSAHLQGAGTYEQYF.